The rows below give T cell receptor beta chains drawn from one sample of a study of blood T cell repertoires in COVID-19. This table comes from immunoSEQ multiplex PCR, and its TCRdb copy is limited to in-frame clones, with some not included. Of 120,000 to 150,000 clones listed, roughly four fifths were seen once; the top ten hold over 10%. Sequencing was done on a sample of peripheral blood. These receptors all come from an elderly man with acute or convalescent COVID-19. Each CDR3 is given with its conserved first and last residue. The order of the fields is clone size, V gene, D gene, J gene, CDR3 protein, CDR3 DNA. D genes are given only for firm matches. Rows may omit the clone size; those that give it use once, few, many or a size class.

size: many
V: TRBV19
D: TRBD1
J: TRBJ2-7
CDR3: CASSDRGREQYF
DNA: TGTGCCAGTAGTGACAGGGGACGGGAGCAGTACTTC

size: -
V: TRBV7-8
D: TRBD1
J: TRBJ1-6
CDR3: CASSFGQGASGNSPLHF
DNA: TGTGCCAGCAGCTTCGGACAGGGGGCAAGCGGTAATTCACCCCTCCACTTT

size: few
V: TRBV4-2
D: -
J: TRBJ2-7
CDR3: CASSQDFLGGTAYEQYF
DNA: TGTGCCAGCAGCCAAGATTTCTTGGGGGGAACGGCCTACGAGCAGTACTTC

size: -
V: TRBV3-1/TRBV3-2
D: -
J: TRBJ2-2
CDR3: CASSQDRAYGELFF
DNA: TGTGCCAGCAGCCAAGACAGGGCATACGGGGAGCTGTTTTTT

size: -
V: TRBV4-3
D: -
J: TRBJ1-5
CDR3: CASSQEHGGFVGQPQHF
DNA: TGCGCCAGCAGCCAAGAACATGGAGGGTTCGTAGGTCAGCCCCAGCATTTT

size: -
V: TRBV7-2
D: -
J: TRBJ1-5
CDR3: CASSSPGWTADQPQHF
DNA: TGTGCCAGCAGCTCCCCCGGGTGGACAGCGGATCAGCCCCAGCATTTT

size: -
V: TRBV18
D: TRBD2
J: TRBJ2-3
CDR3: CASSPSGGTFQTQYF
DNA: TGTGCCAGCTCACCCAGCGGGGGGACGTTTCAGACGCAGTATTTT

size: -
V: TRBV19
D: -
J: TRBJ2-3
CDR3: CASSADRGSTDTQYF
DNA: TGTGCCAGTAGTGCAGACCGGGGTAGCACAGATACGCAGTATTTT

size: once
V: TRBV5-1
D: TRBD1
J: TRBJ1-5
CDR3: CASRPGQDNQPQHF
DNA: TGCGCCAGCAGGCCGGGACAGGACAATCAGCCCCAGCATTTT

size: -
V: TRBV5-1
D: -
J: TRBJ1-6
CDR3: CASSFSNRASPLHF
DNA: TGCGCCAGCAGCTTTTCTAACAGGGCTTCACCCCTCCACTTT

size: -
V: TRBV20-1
D: -
J: TRBJ1-5
CDR3: CSASSGALQPQHF
DNA: TGCAGTGCTAGTTCAGGGGCTCTCCAGCCCCAGCATTTT

size: once
V: TRBV27
D: -
J: TRBJ1-2
CDR3: CASSSTVPRVGYTF
DNA: TGTGCCAGCAGTTCGACAGTACCCCGGGTTGGCTACACCTTC

size: -
V: TRBV15
D: TRBD2
J: TRBJ2-5
CDR3: CATTSGGAETQYF
DNA: TGTGCTACGACTAGCGGGGGGGCTGAGACCCAGTACTTC

size: -
V: TRBV19
D: -
J: TRBJ2-6
CDR3: CASSIPGSGANVLTF
DNA: TGTGCCAGTAGTATCCCAGGGTCTGGGGCCAACGTCCTGACTTTC

size: -
V: TRBV19
D: -
J: TRBJ2-7
CDR3: CASAAPGSYEQYF
DNA: TGTGCCAGTGCAGCCCCAGGCTCCTACGAGCAGTACTTC

size: few
V: TRBV4-1
D: -
J: TRBJ1-5
CDR3: CASSQEIAQEYNQPQHF
DNA: TGCGCCAGCAGCCAAGAAATCGCACAGGAGTACAATCAGCCCCAGCATTTT

size: once
V: TRBV6-2/TRBV6-3
D: TRBD1
J: TRBJ1-5
CDR3: CASRPQGGDQPQHF
DNA: TGTGCCAGCAGACCTCAGGGGGGCGATCAGCCCCAGCATTTT

size: -
V: TRBV2
D: -
J: TRBJ1-6
CDR3: CASSIWSGSYNSPLHF
DNA: TGTGCCAGCAGTATTTGGTCCGGCTCCTATAATTCACCCCTCCACTTT

size: -
V: TRBV4-1
D: -
J: TRBJ1-2
CDR3: CASSQASSQQRDGYTF
DNA: TGCGCCAGCAGCCAAGCCTCCAGCCAACAACGGGATGGCTACACCTTC

size: -
V: TRBV20-1
D: -
J: TRBJ2-1
CDR3: CSARRGNEQFF
DNA: TGCAGTGCTAGAAGGGGAAATGAGCAGTTCTTC

size: -
V: TRBV11-2
D: -
J: TRBJ2-7
CDR3: CASSPRDRLPYEQYF
DNA: TGTGCCAGCAGCCCACGGGATCGCCTTCCTTACGAGCAGTACTTC

size: -
V: TRBV4-1
D: -
J: TRBJ1-1
CDR3: CASSQGLGGEAFF
DNA: TGCGCCAGCAGCCAAGGACTTGGAGGGGAAGCTTTCTTT

size: -
V: TRBV5-1
D: -
J: TRBJ2-6
CDR3: CASSPIPGLSGANVLTF
DNA: TGCGCCAGCAGCCCAATACCAGGACTCTCTGGGGCCAACGTCCTGACTTTC

size: -
V: TRBV6-4
D: -
J: TRBJ2-6
CDR3: CASSDSGRGSSGANVLTF
DNA: TGTGCCAGCAGTGACTCCGGCAGGGGTAGCTCTGGGGCCAACGTCCTGACTTTC

size: -
V: TRBV30
D: -
J: TRBJ2-3
CDR3: CAWSVKGIRTDTQYF
DNA: TGTGCCTGGAGTGTAAAGGGGATTCGGACAGATACGCAGTATTTT

size: -
V: TRBV6-6
D: -
J: TRBJ2-6
CDR3: CASSYSPRAGANVLTF
DNA: TGTGCCAGCAGTTACTCGCCCAGGGCTGGGGCCAACGTCCTGACTTTC